The clone carrying this T cell receptor (beta chain) was counted ten times or more. RNA transcripts gave rise to amplified TCR beta CDR3 regions. A set of HTBI primers served as the primers for a first-round RT-PCR of the TCR CDR3. TCRdb analysed the multiplex PCR reads with MiXCR anew, one entry per CDR3 protein. The table shows nearly 750,000 distinct CDR3 sequences, with approximately 40% occurring only once. CDR1 SGHTA and CDR2 FQGNSA come from the germline V gene. The CDR3 contains 11 residues. Trimming pared 4 bases from V and 3 bases from J, leaving 4 bases between. The data are from a study of T cells in Graves' hyperthyroidism and ophthalmopathy.

Sequenced material: blood. This chain joins TRBV7-2 and TRBJ2-7; no definite D call. The sequence was obtained from a woman in her forties with Graves' hyperthyroidism. This CDR3 is CASSSYYEQYF. Written as DNA, the CDR3 is TGTGCCAGCAGCTCTTACTACGAGCAGTACTTC.